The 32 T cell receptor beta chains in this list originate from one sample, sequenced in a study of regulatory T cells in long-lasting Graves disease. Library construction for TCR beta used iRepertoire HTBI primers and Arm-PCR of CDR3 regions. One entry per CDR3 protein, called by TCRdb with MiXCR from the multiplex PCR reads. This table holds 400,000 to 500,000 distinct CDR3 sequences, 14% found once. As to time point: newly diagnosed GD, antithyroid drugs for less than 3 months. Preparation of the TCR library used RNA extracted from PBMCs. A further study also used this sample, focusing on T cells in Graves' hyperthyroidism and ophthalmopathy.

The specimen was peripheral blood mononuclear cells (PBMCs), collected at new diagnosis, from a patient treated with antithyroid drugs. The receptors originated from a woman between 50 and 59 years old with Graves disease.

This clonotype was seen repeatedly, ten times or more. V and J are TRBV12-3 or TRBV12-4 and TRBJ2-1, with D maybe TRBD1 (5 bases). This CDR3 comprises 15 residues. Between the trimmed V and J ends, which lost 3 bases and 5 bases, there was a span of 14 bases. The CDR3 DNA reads TGTGCCAGCAGTTTGGCTACAGGTCTAAACAATGAGCAGTTCTTC. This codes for CASSLATGLNNEQFF.

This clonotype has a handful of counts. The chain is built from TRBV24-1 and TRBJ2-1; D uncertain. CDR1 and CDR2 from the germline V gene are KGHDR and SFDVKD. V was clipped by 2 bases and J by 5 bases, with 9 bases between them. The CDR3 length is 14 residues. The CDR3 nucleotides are TGTGCCACCAGTGATTATAAGGGTGACAATGAGCAGTTCTTC. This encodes CATSDYKGDNEQFF.

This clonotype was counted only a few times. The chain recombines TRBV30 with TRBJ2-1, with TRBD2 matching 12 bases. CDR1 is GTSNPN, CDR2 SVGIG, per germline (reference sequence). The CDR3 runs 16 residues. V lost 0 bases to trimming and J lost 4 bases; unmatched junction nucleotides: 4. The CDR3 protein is CAWSVLGTSGYNEQFF. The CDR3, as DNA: TGTGCCTGGAGTGTACTTGGGACTAGCGGGTACAATGAGCAGTTCTTC.

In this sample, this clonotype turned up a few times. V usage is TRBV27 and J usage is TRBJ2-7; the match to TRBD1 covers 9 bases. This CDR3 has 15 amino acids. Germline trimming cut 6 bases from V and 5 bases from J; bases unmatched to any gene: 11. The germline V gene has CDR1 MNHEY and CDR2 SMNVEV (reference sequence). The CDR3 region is CASRPSGTGYDEQYF. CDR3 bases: TGTGCCAGCAGACCCTCCGGGACAGGGTACGACGAGCAGTACTTC.

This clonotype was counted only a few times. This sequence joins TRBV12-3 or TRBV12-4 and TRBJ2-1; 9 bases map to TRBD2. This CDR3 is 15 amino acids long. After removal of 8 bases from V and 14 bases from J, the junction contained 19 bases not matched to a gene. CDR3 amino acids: CASGSTTTSGASEFF. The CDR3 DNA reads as TGTGCCAGCGGATCGACCACGACTAGCGGTGCAAGCGAGTTCTTC.

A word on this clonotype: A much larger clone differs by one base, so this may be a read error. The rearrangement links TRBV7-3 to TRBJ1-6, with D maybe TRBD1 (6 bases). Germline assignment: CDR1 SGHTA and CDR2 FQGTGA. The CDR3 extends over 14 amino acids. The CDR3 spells CASSSTGRNSPPHF. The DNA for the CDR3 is TGTGCCAGCAGCTCGACAGGACGGAATTCACCCCCCCACTTT. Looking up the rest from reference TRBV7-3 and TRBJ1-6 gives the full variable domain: GAGVSQTPSNKVTEKGKYVELRCDPISGHTALYWYRQSLGQGPEFLIYFQGTGAADDSGLPNDRFFAVRPEGSVSTLKIQRTERGDSAVYLCASSSTGRNSPPHFGNGTRLTVT.

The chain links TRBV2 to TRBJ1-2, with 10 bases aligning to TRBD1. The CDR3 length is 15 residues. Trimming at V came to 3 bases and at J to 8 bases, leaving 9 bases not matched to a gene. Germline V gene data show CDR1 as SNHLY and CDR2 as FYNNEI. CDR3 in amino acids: CASSDPGQGILGYTF. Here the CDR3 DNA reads TGTGCCAGCAGTGACCCGGGACAGGGGATATTGGGCTACACCTTC.

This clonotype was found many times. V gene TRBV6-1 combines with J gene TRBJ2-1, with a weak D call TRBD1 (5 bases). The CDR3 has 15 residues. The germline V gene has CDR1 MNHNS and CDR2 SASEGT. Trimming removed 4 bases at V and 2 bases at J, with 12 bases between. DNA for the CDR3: TGTGCCAGCAGTGTTCTCCAGGGAACCTACAATGAGCAGTTCTTC. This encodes CASSVLQGTYNEQFF.

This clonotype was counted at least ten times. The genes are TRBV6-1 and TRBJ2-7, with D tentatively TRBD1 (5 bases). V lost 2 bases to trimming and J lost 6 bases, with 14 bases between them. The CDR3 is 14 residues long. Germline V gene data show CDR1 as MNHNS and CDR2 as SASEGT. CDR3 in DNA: TGTGCCAGCAGTGAAAGCGACAGAGTCAGCGAGCAGTACTTC. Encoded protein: CASSESDRVSEQYF.

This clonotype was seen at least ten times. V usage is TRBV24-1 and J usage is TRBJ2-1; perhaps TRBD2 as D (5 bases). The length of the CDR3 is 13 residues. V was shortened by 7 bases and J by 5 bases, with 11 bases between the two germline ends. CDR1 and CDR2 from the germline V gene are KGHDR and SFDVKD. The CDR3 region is CATRGGPNNEQFF. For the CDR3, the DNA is TGTGCCACCAGGGGCGGGCCTAACAATGAGCAGTTCTTC.

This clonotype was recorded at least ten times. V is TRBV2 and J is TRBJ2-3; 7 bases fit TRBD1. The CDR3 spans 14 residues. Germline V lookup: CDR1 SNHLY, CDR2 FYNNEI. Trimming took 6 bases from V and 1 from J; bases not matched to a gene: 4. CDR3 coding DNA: TGTGCCAGCAGGATGGGGACAGGCACAGATACGCAGTATTTT. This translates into CASRMGTGTDTQYF.

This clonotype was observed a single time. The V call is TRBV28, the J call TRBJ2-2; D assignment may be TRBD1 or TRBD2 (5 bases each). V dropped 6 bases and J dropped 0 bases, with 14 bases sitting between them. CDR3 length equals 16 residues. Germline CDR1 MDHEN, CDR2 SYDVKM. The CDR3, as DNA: TGTGCCAGCAGCCTACCAGGGAGTTCGAACACCGGGGAGCTGTTTTTT. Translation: CASSLPGSSNTGELFF.

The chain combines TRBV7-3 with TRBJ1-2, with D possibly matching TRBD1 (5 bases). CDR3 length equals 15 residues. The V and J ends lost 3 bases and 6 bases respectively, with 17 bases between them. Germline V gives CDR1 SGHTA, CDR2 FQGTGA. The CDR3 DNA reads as TGTGCCAGCAGCTTCGGGAGACGCAGGGAAGATGGCTACACCTTC. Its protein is CASSFGRRREDGYTF. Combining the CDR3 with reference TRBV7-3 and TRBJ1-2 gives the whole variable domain GAGVSQTPSNKVTEKGKYVELRCDPISGHTALYWYRQSLGQGPEFLIYFQGTGAADDSGLPNDRFFAVRPEGSVSTLKIQRTERGDSAVYLCASSFGRRREDGYTFGSGTRLTVV.

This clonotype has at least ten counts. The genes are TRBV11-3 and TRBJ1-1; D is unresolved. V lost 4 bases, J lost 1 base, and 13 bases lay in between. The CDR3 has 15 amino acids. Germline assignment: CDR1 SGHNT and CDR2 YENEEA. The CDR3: CASSSSQMGNTEAFF. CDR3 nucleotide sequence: TGTGCCAGCAGCTCGTCCCAGATGGGGAACACTGAAGCTTTCTTT. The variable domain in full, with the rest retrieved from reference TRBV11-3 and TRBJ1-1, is EAGVVQSPRYKIIEKKQPVAFWCNPISGHNTLYWYLQNLGQGPELLIRYENEEAVDDSQLPKDRFSAERLKGVDSTLKIQPAELGDSAVYLCASSSSQMGNTEAFFGQGTRLTVV.

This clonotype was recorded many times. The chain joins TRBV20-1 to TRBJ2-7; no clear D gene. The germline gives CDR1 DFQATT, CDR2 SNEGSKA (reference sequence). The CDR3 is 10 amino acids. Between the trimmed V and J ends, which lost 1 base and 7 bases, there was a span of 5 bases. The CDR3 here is CSARGGEQYF. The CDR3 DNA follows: TGCAGTGCTAGAGGGGGTGAGCAGTACTTC.

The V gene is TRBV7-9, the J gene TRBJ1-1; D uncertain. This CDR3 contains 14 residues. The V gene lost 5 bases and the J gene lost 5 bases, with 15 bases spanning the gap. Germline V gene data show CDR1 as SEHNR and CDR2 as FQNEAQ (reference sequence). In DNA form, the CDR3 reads TGTGCCAGCAGCCCTAGCAGCCAGTCGACTGAAGCTTTCTTT. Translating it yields CASSPSSQSTEAFF. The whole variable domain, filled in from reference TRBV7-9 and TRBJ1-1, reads DTGVSQNPRHKITKRGQNVTFRCDPISEHNRLYWYRQTLGQGPEFLTYFQNEAQLEKSRLLSDRFSAERPKGSFSTLEIQRTEQGDSAMYLCASSPSSQSTEAFFGQGTRLTVV.

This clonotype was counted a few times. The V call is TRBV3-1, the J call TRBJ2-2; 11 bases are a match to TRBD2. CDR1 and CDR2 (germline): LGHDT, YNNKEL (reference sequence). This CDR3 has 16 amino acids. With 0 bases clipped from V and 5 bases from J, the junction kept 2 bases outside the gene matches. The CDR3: CASSQDLAGGTGELFF. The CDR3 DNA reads TGTGCCAGCAGCCAAGATCTAGCGGGAGGAACCGGGGAGCTGTTTTTT.

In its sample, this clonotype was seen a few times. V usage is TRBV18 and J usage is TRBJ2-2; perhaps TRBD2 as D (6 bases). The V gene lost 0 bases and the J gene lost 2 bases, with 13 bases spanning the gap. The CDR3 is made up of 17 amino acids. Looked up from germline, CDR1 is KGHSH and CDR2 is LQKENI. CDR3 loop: CASSPPKLALNTGELFF. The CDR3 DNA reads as TGTGCCAGCTCACCACCAAAACTAGCCTTAAACACCGGGGAGCTGTTTTTT. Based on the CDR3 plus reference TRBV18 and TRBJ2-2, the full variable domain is NAGVMQNPRHLVRRRGQEARLRCSPMKGHSHVYWYRQLPEEGLKFMVYLQKENIIDESGMPKERFSAEFPKEGPSILRIQQVVRGDSAAYFCASSPPKLALNTGELFFGEGSRLTVL.

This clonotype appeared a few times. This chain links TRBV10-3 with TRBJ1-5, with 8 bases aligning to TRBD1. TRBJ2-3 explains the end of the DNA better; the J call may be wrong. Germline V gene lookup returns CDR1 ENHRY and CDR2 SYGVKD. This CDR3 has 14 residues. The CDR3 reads CAIRGQGVDQPQYF. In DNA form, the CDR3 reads TGTGCCATCAGAGGACAGGGAGTCGATCAGCCCCAGTATTTT.

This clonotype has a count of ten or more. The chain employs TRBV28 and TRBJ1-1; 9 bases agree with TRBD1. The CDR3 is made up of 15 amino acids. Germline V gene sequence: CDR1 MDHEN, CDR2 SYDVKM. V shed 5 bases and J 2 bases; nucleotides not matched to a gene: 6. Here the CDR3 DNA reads TGTGCCAGCAGTACGGACAGGGGCGGAAACACTGAAGCTTTCTTT. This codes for CASSTDRGGNTEAFF.

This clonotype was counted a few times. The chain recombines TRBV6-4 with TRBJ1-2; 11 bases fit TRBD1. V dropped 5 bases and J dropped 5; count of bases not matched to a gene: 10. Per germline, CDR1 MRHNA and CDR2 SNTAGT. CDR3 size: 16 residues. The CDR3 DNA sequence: TGTGCCAGCAGTTACCGTCCGGGACAGGGGGTGTATGGCTACACCTTC. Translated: CASSYRPGQGVYGYTF.

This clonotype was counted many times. The CDR3 DNA reads TGTGCCAGCAGCCAAAGTTTCCTAGCCCCGGAGACCCAGTACTTC. Its translation is CASSQSFLAPETQYF. This chain links TRBV3-1 with TRBJ2-5, with TRBD2 as a possible D gene (5 bases). CDR1 LGHDT and CDR2 YNNKEL come from the germline V gene (reference sequence). The V gene lost 2 bases and the J gene lost 5 bases, with 15 bases spanning the gap. The length of the CDR3 is 15 residues.

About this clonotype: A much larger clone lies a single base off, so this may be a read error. The chain's CDR3 is CASSLAWQFDEQYF. For the CDR3, the DNA is TGTGCCAGCAGCTTAGCGTGGCAGTTTGATGAGCAGTACTTC. The rearrangement joins TRBV7-2 to TRBJ2-5; D is uncertain. Between the trimmed V and J ends, which lost 0 bases and 11 bases, there was a span of 16 bases. The CDR3 has 14 amino acids. CDR1 and CDR2 (germline): SGHTA, FQGNSA. Full variable domain (outside the CDR3, taken from reference TRBV7-2 and TRBJ2-5): GAGVSQSPSNKVTEKGKDVELRCDPISGHTALYWYRQSLGQGLEFLIYFQGNSAPDKSGLPSDRFSAERTGGSVSTLTIQRTQQEDSAVYLCASSLAWQFDEQYFGPGTRLLVL.

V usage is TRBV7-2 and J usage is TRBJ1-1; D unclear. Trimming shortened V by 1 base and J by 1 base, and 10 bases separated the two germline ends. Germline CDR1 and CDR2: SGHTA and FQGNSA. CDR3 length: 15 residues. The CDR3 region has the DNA TGTGCCAGCAGCTTAGGGGGAGTTAGGAACACTGAAGCTTTCTTT. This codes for CASSLGGVRNTEAFF.

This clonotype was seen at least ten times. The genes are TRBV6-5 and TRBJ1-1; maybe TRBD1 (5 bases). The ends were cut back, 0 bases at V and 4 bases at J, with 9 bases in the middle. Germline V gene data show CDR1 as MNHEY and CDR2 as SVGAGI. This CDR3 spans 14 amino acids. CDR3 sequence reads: CASSYSNRGTEAFF. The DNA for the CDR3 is TGTGCCAGCAGTTACTCGAATAGGGGCACTGAAGCTTTCTTT.

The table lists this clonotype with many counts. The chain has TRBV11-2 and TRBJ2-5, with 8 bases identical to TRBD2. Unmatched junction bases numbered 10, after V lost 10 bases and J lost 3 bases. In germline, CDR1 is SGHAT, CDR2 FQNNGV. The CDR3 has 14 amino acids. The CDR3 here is CAIPGLVVEETQYF. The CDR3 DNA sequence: TGTGCCATCCCGGGACTAGTGGTCGAAGAGACCCAGTACTTC.

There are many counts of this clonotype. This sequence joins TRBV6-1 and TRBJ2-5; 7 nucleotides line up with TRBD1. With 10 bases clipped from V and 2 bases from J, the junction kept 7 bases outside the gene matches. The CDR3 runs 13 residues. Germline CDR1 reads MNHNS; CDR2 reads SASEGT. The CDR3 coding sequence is TGTGCCACCTCCGGGACAGAGCAAGAGACCCAGTACTTC. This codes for CATSGTEQETQYF.

The CDR3 loop reads CASSNRQGWRNEQFF. The CDR3 bases are TGTGCCAGCAGTAATCGACAGGGGTGGCGTAATGAGCAGTTCTTC. The V gene is TRBV6-1, the J gene TRBJ2-1, with 8 bases lining up with TRBD1. The CDR3 runs 15 residues. The trim removed 5 bases at V and 7 bases at J, leaving 10 bases unmatched. Germline CDR1 and CDR2: MNHNS and SASEGT.

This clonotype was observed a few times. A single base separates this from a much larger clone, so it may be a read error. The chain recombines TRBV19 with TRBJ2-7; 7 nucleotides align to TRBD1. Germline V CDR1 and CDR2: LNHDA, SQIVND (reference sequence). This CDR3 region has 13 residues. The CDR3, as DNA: TGTGCCGGTAGTGCCTCGACAGGGAGCGAGCAGTACTTC. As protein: CAGSASTGSEQYF.

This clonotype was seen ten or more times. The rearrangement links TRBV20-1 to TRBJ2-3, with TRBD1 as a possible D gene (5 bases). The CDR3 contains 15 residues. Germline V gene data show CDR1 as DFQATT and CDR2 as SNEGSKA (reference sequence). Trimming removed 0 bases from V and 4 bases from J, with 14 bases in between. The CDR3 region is CSARDGARVADTQYF. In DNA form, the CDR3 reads TGCAGTGCTAGAGATGGGGCCAGAGTAGCAGATACGCAGTATTTT.

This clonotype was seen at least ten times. The CDR3, as DNA: TGTGCCAGCAGACGCGAGGGGGCTGAAGCTTTCTTT. Its protein product is CASRREGAEAFF. The chain has TRBV6-1 and TRBJ1-1; perhaps TRBD1 as D (6 bases). Trimming removed 6 bases from V and 6 bases from J, with 11 bases in between. CDR1 is MNHNS, CDR2 SASEGT, per germline. This CDR3 region has 12 residues.

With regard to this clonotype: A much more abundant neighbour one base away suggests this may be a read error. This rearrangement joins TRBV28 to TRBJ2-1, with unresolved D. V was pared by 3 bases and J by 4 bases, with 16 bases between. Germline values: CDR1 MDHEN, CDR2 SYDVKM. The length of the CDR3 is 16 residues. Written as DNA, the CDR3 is TGTGCCAGCAGTTTGAGACTCCAGGTTGGGTACAATGAGCAGTTCTTC. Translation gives CASSLRLQVGYNEQFF.